What follows are 4 T cell receptor delta chains derived from one specimen sequenced in a study of gamma-delta chains in newborns, infants, children. TCRdb used CATT to re-call clones from the reads. In the table there are hundreds of delta-chain clones, about 1.5% of which are singletons. The material sequenced was blood. The source of these receptors is a child in good health.

By its share, this clone is large. Being one base from a much bigger clone, this may be a read error. The V and J genes are TRDV2 and TRDJ1, with D maybe TRDD3 (6 bases). Germline V gene lookup returns CDR1 GEAIGNYY and CDR2 EKD. The CDR3 sequence is 19 residues long. CDR3 protein: CACGTLNGGPPGYTDKLIF. The CDR3 DNA reads as TGTGCCTGTGGCACCTTGAATGGGGGGCCTCCCGGCTACACCGATAAACTCATCTTT.

This clone has just a few counts. With a far larger clone one base away, a read error is the likely cause. The same CDR3 arises from other DNA sequences in this sample as well. The CDR3 nucleotides are TGTGCCTGTGACACCGGAGATACGAGGTCCTGGGACACCCGACAGATGTTTTTC. Translation gives CACDTGDTRSWDTRQMFF. This chain connects TRDV2 to TRDJ3; a possible D gene is TRDD3 (6 bases). The V end lost 0 bases, the J end lost 1 base, and 12 bases lay between the germline ends. Looked up from germline, CDR1 is GEAIGNYY and CDR2 is EKD. The CDR3 runs 18 residues.

In this sample, this clone turned up a few times. Different DNA sequences within this sample yield the same CDR3. The chain carries TRDV2 and TRDJ3, with D maybe TRDD3 (6 bases). CDR3 size: 25 residues. Germline V gives CDR1 GEAIGNYY, CDR2 EKD. V lost 7 bases and J 4 bases, leaving 43 bases between the germline ends. CDR3 DNA sequence: TGTGCCTGCGACGCCACCACGCTTGGGAGGGGGAATCTAGTTTCAAGCTCTTGGGACACCCGACAGATGTTTTTC. Its protein is CACDATTLGRGNLVSSSWDTRQMFF.

Remarks on this clone: The junction differs from germline at one of its ends, possibly a read error. The chain links TRDV2 to TRDJ1; 7 bases match TRDD3. The J gene was not available in TCRdb and was assigned here by matching the DNA to germline segments. This CDR3 region has 14 residues. Germline values: CDR1 GEAIGNYY, CDR2 EKD. CDR3: CAGDVLGVTDKLIF. In DNA form, the CDR3 reads TGTGCCGGTGATGTGCTGGGGGTGACCGATAAACTCATCTTT.